This T cell receptor (beta chain) was retrieved from a study of monozygotic twins with inflammatory bowel disease. TCRdb re-called the 5' RACE reads and shows each CDR3 protein once, DNA omitted. The table counts 150,000 to 200,000 distinct CDR3 sequences; more than 2.5% lies in the top ten. CDR1 and CDR2 (germline): SEHNR, FQNEAQ (reference sequence). The CDR3 covers 13 residues. The source of this sequence is a human donor with ulcerative colitis or Crohn's disease, or a healthy co-twin of an affected twin (not recorded which). The rearrangement uses TRBV7-9 and TRBJ1-5. The specimen sequenced was blood. The CDR3 loop reads CASSLGHLQPQHF.